This T cell receptor (beta chain) derives from a study of blood T cell repertoires in COVID-19 (dated by TCRdb to 2020 to 2022). Broadly, across the study: Samples from collaborators originated in the United States, Italy and Spain and spanned both the acute and convalescent phases of COVID-19. Sample metadata almost always included a de-identified subject ID, COVID-19 status, age in years and sex. HLA class I and class II types, where available, came from metadata supplied by the sample provider rather than from assay-based typing. The repertoires were released in a freely available public database intended as a resource for research on the immune response to SARS-CoV-2. The material from the prospective study consisted of cDNA or gDNA derived from T cells, B-cell-depleted T cells, or PBMCs. Samples came from the ongoing ImmuneRACE study (first 160 participants) plus 1,254 subjects from 6 global collaborators. The dataset comprised deeply sampled blood TCRbeta repertoires from subjects exposed to, actively infected with, or recovered from COVID-19.

Whole blood was collected in K2EDTA tubes by collaborating institutions according to the institutions' own protocols. For TCRbeta analysis, collaborators shipped samples in one of three forms: frozen whole blood, isolated PBMCs, or DNA extracted from either of those sample types. Paper-wide results and their limitations: How much clinical and demographic metadata was included differed by source and by participant, and the metadata was provided uncurated.

Turning to this clone: Its antigen remains unidentified. No base qualities exist here, and no much larger clone lies one base off it.

CDR1 and CDR2 are drawn from the germline V gene: KGHSH, LQKENI. The CDR3 has 14 amino acids, counting the end cysteine and phenylalanine. Of all the DNA, just the CDR3 is kept, 42 bases in frame from base 1. The junction carries 8 bases between V and J, which are trimmed by 2 bases and 1 base respectively. The immunoSEQ Assay, a bias-controlled multiplex PCR, was used to amplify TCRbeta CDR3 regions from genomic DNA. Per the authors' processing: The number of nucleated cells in each sample was estimated by amplification of reference gene primers within the assay. To quantify the absolute abundance of each unique TCRbeta CDR3 rearrangement, sequence reads were collapsed and filtered. For each sample, productive Simpson clonality was calculated as the square root of Simpson's diversity index over productive rearrangements. Entries here come from immuneACCESS through TCRdb and include only in-frame sequences with V and J called. Some clones fail to appear in such tables; in the studies checked, an unresolved V gene covers under half of the shortfall, and the cause of the remainder is unknown. V, J and clone size are taken as reported in that table, and D and trimming were inferred from the DNA itself. The sample records approximately 170,000 clones, about nine tenths of which are singletons. 20% to 30% of the sample goes to the ten largest clones.

This clonotype was sampled from a man between 60 and 75 years old with acute or convalescent COVID-19. The sample consisted of peripheral blood. In this chain, TRBV18 is recombined with TRBJ1-1; confidence is insufficient to name the D gene. The DNA is TGTGCCAGCTCACCATCTCGAGAGAACACTGAAGCTTTCTTT. It specifies CASSPSRENTEAFF.